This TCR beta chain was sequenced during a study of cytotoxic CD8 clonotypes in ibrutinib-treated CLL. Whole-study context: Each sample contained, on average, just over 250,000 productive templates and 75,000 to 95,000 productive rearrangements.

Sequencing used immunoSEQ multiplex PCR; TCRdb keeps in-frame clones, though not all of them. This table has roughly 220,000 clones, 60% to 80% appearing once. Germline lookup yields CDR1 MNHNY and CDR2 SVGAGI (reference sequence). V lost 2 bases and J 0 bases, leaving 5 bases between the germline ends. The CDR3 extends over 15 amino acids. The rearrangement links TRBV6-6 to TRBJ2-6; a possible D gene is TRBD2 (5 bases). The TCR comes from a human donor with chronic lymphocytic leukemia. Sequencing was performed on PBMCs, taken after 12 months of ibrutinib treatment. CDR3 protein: CASSYRDSGANVLTF. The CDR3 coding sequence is TGTGCCAGCAGTTACCGGGACTCTGGGGCCAACGTCCTGACTTTC.